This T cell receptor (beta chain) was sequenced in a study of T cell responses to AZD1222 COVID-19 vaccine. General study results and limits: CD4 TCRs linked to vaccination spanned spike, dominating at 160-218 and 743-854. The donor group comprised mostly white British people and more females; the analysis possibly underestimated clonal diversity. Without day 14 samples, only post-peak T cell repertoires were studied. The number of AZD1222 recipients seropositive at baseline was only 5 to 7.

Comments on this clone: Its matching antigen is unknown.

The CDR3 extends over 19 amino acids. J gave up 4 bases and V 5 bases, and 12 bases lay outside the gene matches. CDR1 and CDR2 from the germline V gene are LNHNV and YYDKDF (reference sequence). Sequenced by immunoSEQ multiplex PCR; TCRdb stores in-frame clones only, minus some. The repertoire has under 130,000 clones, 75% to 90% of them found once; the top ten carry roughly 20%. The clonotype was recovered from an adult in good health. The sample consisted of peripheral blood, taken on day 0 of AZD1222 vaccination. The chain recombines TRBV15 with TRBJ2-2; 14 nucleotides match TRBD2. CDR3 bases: TGTGCCACCAGCGGAGCGAGACTAGCGGGAGGGCCAGGCACCGGGGAGCTGTTTTTT. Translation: CATSGARLAGGPGTGELFF.